The rows below give T cell receptor beta chains drawn from one sample of a study of shared clonotypes between healthy human individuals. Repertoires were generated with immunoSEQ multiplex PCR, while TCRdb's copy carries only in-frame clones and drops some. The table records roughly 810,000 clones, 96% of them present only once. Input material: naive CD8+ T cells sorted from blood. The receptors originated from a man aged 25-40 years in good health. Both conserved end residues are part of each CDR3. The D gene is left open where the match is weak. Clone size, where shown, is once, few, many, or a class for clones that have expanded.

TRBD2,TRBJ2-1,-,TRBV15,TGTGCCACCAGCAGAGATAGGACTAGCGGACCGTACAATGAGCAGTTCTTC,CATSRDRTSGPYNEQFF
TRBD1,TRBJ2-1,-,TRBV10-3,TGTGCCGCTAAACGGGAGACAGGGGCCTCCTACAATGAGCAGTTCTTC,CAAKRETGASYNEQFF
-,TRBJ2-7,-,TRBV5-1,TGCGCCAGCAGCATTGGCGTGGGAGGACCCACCTATGGGGAGCAGTACTTC,CASSIGVGGPTYGEQYF
-,TRBJ2-5,once,TRBV7-9,TGTGCCAGCAGCTTAGAGGTTGCCGTCCAGTACTTC,CASSLEVAVQYF
TRBD1,TRBJ2-5,-,TRBV11-3,TGTGCCAGCAGCACAAAGAGGGTGACAGGGGAAGAGACCCAGTACTTC,CASSTKRVTGEETQYF
TRBD2,TRBJ2-3,-,TRBV10-3,TGTGCCATCAGTGGGCTGACTAGCGGCACAGATACGCAGTATTTT,CAISGLTSGTDTQYF
-,TRBJ2-7,-,TRBV7-6,TGTGCCAGCAGCATGGGGACGACCTCCTACGAGCAGTACTTC,CASSMGTTSYEQYF
TRBD2,TRBJ2-3,-,TRBV5-5,TGTGCCAGCAGCTTAGTCACTAGCGGGAACACAGATACGCAGTATTTT,CASSLVTSGNTDTQYF
TRBD1,TRBJ2-5,-,TRBV5-6,TGTGCCAGCAGCTTGGAAGGGACAGGGGACGAGACCCAGTACTTC,CASSLEGTGDETQYF
TRBD2,TRBJ2-7,-,TRBV13,TGTGCCAGCAGCGACGGGACTAGCGGGGGCGAGCAGTACTTC,CASSDGTSGGEQYF
-,TRBJ2-7,once,TRBV5-4,TGTGCCAGCAGCGTTTCGGGTCGCGAGCAGTACTTC,CASSVSGREQYF
TRBD1,TRBJ1-2,-,TRBV14,TGTGCCAGCAGCTCGGGACAGGGAGGTGGCTACACCTTC,CASSSGQGGGYTF
TRBD2,TRBJ2-7,-,TRBV28,TGTGCCAGCAGAACAACTAGCGAAACCTACGAGCAGTACTTC,CASRTTSETYEQYF
-,TRBJ2-1,-,TRBV30,TGTGCCTGGAGTGTATTCTCTTCGGGAACCTACAATGAGCAGTTCTTC,CAWSVFSSGTYNEQFF
-,TRBJ2-7,-,TRBV6-1,TGTGCCAGCAGTGAACTGTACGAGCAGTACTTC,CASSELYEQYF
TRBD1,TRBJ2-1,-,TRBV28,TGTGCCAGCAGTTTCAGGGGGCAGTACAATGAGCAGTTCTTC,CASSFRGQYNEQFF
TRBD2,TRBJ2-1,once,TRBV7-9,TGTGCCAGCAGCTTAGGGGGACTAGCTTCCGATGAGCAGTTCTTC,CASSLGGLASDEQFF
-,TRBJ2-7,-,TRBV19,TGTGCCAGTAGTATCTATTCGGGGCCCTACGAGCAGTACTTC,CASSIYSGPYEQYF
-,TRBJ2-3,-,TRBV2,TGTGCAACAAGCCGCACAGATACGCAGTATTTT,CATSRTDTQYF
TRBD2,TRBJ2-5,-,TRBV6-6,TGTGCCAGCACCCAAACTAGCGCTAAACGGGGGACCCAGTACTTC,CASTQTSAKRGTQYF
TRBD1,TRBJ2-7,-,TRBV7-9,TGTGCCAGCAGCCTTGGACAGGGGGTCTACGAGCAGTACTTC,CASSLGQGVYEQYF
TRBD2,TRBJ2-3,-,TRBV7-8,TGTGCCAGCACCCCTACCAGCGGGAGTAGTACAGATACGCAGTATTTT,CASTPTSGSSTDTQYF
-,TRBJ2-7,-,TRBV5-1,TGCGCCAGCAGCTCCCCGGGAGTCAACTACGAGCAGTACTTC,CASSSPGVNYEQYF
-,TRBJ1-1,-,TRBV5-1,TGCGCCAGCAGCTTGTTTTCAATGCAGGGGAAGACTGAAGCTTTCTTT,CASSLFSMQGKTEAFF
-,TRBJ1-3,once,TRBV9,TGTGCCAGCAGCTACCGAGGAATCTCTGGAAACACCATATATTTT,CASSYRGISGNTIYF
-,TRBJ2-7,-,TRBV27,TGTGCCAGCAGGATCAAATCTACGGGGAGCTACTACGAGCAGTACTTC,CASRIKSTGSYYEQYF
TRBD2,TRBJ2-7,-,TRBV19,TGTGCCAGTAGTCCGGCGGGAGGGCCAGGGGGCTACGAGCAGTACTTC,CASSPAGGPGGYEQYF
-,TRBJ1-5,once,TRBV6-1,TGTGCCAGCAAGGTCGACAATCAGCCCCAGCATTTT,CASKVDNQPQHF
-,TRBJ2-3,-,TRBV28,TGTGCCAGCCAAGACAGTACAGATACGCAGTATTTT,CASQDSTDTQYF
-,TRBJ1-4,-,TRBV19,TGTGCCAGTAGTATCGAGGGATCAACTAATGAAAAACTGTTTTTT,CASSIEGSTNEKLFF
TRBD1,TRBJ2-3,-,TRBV9,TGTGCCAGCAGCGGGGGACAGATACAGACAGATACGCAGTATTTT,CASSGGQIQTDTQYF
-,TRBJ2-3,-,TRBV7-9,TGTGCCAGCAGCTCCTACCGTACAGATACGCAGTATTTT,CASSSYRTDTQYF
-,TRBJ2-3,once,TRBV9,TGTGCCAGCAGTTCCGGATCCCGTATCCCAGATACGCAGTATTTT,CASSSGSRIPDTQYF
-,TRBJ1-1,-,TRBV7-2,TGTGCCAGCAGCTTAGATAATCTCAAAAGGACTGAAGCTTTCTTT,CASSLDNLKRTEAFF
TRBD2,TRBJ2-7,once,TRBV29-1,TGCAGCGTTGAGTTGTGGACTAGCGGGAGCTACGAGCAGTACTTC,CSVELWTSGSYEQYF
-,TRBJ1-1,-,TRBV4-3,TGCGCCAGCAGCCAAGAAAAGTACACTGAAGCTTTCTTT,CASSQEKYTEAFF
-,TRBJ2-7,-,TRBV5-1,TGCGCCAGCAGCTTTAGAACGAAATCGGGAGTCGCTCAAACCCCGCAGTACTTC,CASSFRTKSGVAQTPQYF
-,TRBJ1-1,-,TRBV15,TGTGCCTCCGCGGAAGTTAACACTGAAGCTTTCTTT,CASAEVNTEAFF
-,TRBJ2-3,-,TRBV5-1,TGCGCCAGCAGCTTGTTCGGGACAGATACGCAGTATTTT,CASSLFGTDTQYF
-,TRBJ2-5,-,TRBV29-1,TGCAGCGTTGAAACTGGGGCACAAGAGACCCAGTACTTC,CSVETGAQETQYF
TRBD1,TRBJ2-7,-,TRBV7-9,TGTGCCAGCAGCCCGGGACAGGGTCTTAGCGAGCAGTACTTC,CASSPGQGLSEQYF